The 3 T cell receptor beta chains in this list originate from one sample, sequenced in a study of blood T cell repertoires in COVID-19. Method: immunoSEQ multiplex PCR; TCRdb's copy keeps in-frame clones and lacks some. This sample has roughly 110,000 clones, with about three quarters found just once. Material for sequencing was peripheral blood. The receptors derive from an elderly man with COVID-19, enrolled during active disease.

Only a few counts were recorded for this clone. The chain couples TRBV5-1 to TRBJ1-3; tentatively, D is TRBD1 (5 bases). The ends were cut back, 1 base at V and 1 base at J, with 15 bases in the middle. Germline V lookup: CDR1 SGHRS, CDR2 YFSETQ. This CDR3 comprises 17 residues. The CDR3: CASSLSRATYSGNTIYF. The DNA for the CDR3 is TGCGCCAGCAGCTTGAGCAGGGCTACCTATTCTGGAAACACCATATATTTT.

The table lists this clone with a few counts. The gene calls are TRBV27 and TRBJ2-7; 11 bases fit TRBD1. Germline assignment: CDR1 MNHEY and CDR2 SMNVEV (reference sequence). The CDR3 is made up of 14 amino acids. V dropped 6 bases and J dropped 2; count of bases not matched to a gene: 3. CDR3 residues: CASSGTGGAYEQYF. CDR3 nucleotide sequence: TGTGCCAGCAGCGGGACAGGGGGTGCCTACGAGCAGTACTTC.

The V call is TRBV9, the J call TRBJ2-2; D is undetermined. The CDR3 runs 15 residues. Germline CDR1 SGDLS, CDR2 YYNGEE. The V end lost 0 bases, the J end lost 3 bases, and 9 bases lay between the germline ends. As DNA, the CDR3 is TGTGCCAGCAGCGTAGATCACGGAGACACCGGGGAGCTGTTTTTT. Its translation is CASSVDHGDTGELFF. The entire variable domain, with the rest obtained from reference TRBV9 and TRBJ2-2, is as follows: DSGVTQTPKHLITATGQRVTLRCSPRSGDLSVYWYQQSLDQGLQFLIQYYNGEERAKGNILERFSAQQFPDLHSELNLSSLELGDSALYFCASSVDHGDTGELFFGEGSRLTVL.